This T cell receptor (beta chain) was sequenced for a study of cytomegalovirus exposure and HLA in healthy donors. About the research overall: Clustering assigned approximately 78% of the approximately 370 genotyped donors to the Caucasian-associated ancestry cluster.

Germline CDR1 is KGHSH and CDR2 is LQKENI. Unmatched junction bases numbered 4, after V lost 5 bases and J lost 4 bases. This CDR3 has 13 residues. On this clone: Its cognate antigen is unknown.

Healthy bone marrow donors made up the cohort. Study-wide results and limits: Solely CMV serostatus was available to characterize immune exposure. Sequencing probably produced one cluster of sequence variants that were highly shared.

Primers for the PCR totalled 60 Vbeta and 13 Jbeta. Clones were sequenced by immunoSEQ multiplex PCR, and TCRdb holds only the in-frame ones, with some missing. The repertoire includes 90,000 to 120,000 clones, 50% to 65% of them detected once, and less than 4.5% sits in the top ten. This TCR was sampled from a man aged 25-45 years in good health and CMV-seropositive. The rearrangement uses TRBV18 and TRBJ2-7; the match to TRBD1 covers 8 bases. Specimen: PBMCs. The CDR3 reads CASSSRDRYEQYF. The CDR3 DNA reads as TGTGCCAGCTCATCTCGGGACAGGTACGAGCAGTACTTC.